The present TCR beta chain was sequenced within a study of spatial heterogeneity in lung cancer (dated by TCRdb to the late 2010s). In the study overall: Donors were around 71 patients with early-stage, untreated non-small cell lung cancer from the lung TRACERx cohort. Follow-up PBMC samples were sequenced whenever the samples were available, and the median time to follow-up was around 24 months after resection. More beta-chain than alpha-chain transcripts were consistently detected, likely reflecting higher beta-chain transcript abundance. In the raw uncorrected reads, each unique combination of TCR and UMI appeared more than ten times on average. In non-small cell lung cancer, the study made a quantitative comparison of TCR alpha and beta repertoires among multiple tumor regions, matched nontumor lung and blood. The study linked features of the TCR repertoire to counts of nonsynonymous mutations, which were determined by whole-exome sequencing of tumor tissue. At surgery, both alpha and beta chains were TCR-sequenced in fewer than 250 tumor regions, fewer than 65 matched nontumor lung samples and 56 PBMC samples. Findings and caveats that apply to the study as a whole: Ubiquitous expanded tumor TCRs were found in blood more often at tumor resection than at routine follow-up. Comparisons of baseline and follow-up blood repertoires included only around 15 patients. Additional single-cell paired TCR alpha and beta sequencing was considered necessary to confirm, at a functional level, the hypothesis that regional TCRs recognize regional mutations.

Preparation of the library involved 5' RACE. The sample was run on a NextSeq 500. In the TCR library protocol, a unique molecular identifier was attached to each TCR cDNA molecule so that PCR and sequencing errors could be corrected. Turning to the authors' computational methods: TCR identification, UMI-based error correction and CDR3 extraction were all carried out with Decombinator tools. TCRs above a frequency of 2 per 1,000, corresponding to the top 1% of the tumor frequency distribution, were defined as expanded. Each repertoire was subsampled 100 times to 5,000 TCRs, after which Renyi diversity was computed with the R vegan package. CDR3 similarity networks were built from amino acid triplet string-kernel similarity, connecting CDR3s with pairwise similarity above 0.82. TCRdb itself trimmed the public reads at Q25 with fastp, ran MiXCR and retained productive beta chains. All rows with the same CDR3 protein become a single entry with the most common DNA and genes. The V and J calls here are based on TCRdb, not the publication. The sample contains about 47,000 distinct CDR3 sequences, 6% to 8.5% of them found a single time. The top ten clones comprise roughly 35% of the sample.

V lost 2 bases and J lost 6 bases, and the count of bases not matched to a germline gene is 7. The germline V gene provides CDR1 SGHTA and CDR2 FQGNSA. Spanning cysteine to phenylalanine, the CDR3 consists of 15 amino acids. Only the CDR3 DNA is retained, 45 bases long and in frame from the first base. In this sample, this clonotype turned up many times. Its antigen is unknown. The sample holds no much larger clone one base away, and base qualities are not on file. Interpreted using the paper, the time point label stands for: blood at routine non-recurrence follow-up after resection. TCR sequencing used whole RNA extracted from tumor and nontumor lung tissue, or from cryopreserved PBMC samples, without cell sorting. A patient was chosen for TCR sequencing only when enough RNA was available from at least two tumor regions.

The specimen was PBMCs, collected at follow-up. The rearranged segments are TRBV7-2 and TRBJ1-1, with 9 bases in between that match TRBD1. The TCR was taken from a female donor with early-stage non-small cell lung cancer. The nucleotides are TGTGCCAGCAGCTTAAGGGACAGGGCGGTCCCTGAAGCTTTCTTT. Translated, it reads CASSLRDRAVPEAFF. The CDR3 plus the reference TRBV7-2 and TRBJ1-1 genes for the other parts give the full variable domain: GAGVSQSPSNKVTEKGKDVELRCDPISGHTALYWYRQSLGQGLEFLIYFQGNSAPDKSGLPSDRFSAERTGGSVSTLTIQRTQQEDSAVYLCASSLRDRAVPEAFFGQGTRLTVV.